This TCR beta chain was identified during a study of response to subunit inactivated influenza vaccine. From the RT-PCR reads, TCRdb called clonotypes with MiXCR, one entry per CDR3 protein. The table has more than 700,000 distinct CDR3 sequences, 21% seen once. The sample was PBMCs from blood, taken about 5 days after vaccination. The sequence was collected from a man aged 50 or older who received an inactivated influenza vaccine.

The CDR3 reads CASSIRGSAETQYF. As DNA, the CDR3 is TGCGCCAGCAGCATTCGGGGTTCGGCAGAGACCCAGTACTTC. The rearrangement joins TRBV5-1 to TRBJ2-5, with a possible D match to TRBD2 (5 bases). The CDR3 has 14 amino acids. The V gene's germline CDR1 is SGHRS and CDR2 YFSETQ. V was trimmed by 4 bases and J by 4 bases, leaving 14 bases between them.